Listed here are 7 T cell receptor beta chains from one sample, sequenced in a study of cytomegalovirus exposure and HLA in healthy donors (TCRdb year 2017). The library was generated by the immunoSEQ multiplex PCR assay. For the multiplex PCR, a mixture combining 60 forward primers for TCR Vbeta segments and 13 reverse primers for TCR Jbeta segments was used. The source is immuneACCESS, and TCRdb retained only in-frame sequences with V and J called. Part of the clones is not carried over; for the studies checked, unresolved V genes explain less than half of this, and the remainder is unexplained. Across this sample there are under 200,000 clones, with around 68% seen only once. In total, the top ten clones hold 2.8% of the sample. The sample taken for sequencing was PBMCs. The receptors stem from a woman between 35 and 50 years old in good health and CMV-seropositive.

The V and J genes are TRBV21-1 and TRBJ1-5; TRBD1 is the table's D call, not checked against the DNA. TRBV21-1 constitutes a pseudogene. CDR3 size: 15 residues. Here the CDR3 DNA reads TGTGCCAGCGGAAAACAGGGGGCGAGCAATCAGCCCCAGCATTTT. Its translation: CASGKQGASNQPQHF.

This clone came up a few times. The chain employs TRBV7-9 and TRBJ2-1, with 9 positions matching TRBD2. Germline-derived CDR1 and CDR2 are SEHNR and FQNEAQ (reference sequence). The CDR3 extends over 18 amino acids. With 4 bases clipped from V and 8 bases from J, the junction kept 18 bases outside the gene matches. This chain's CDR3 is CASSSPRRGGGAADEQFF. CDR3 coding DNA: TGTGCCAGCAGCTCCCCTCGGAGGGGCGGGGGGGCCGCGGATGAGCAGTTCTTC.

The chain carries TRBV7-6 and TRBJ2-1; possibly TRBD2 for D (7 bases). The V gene lost 4 bases and the J gene lost 7 bases, with 14 bases spanning the gap. Germline V gene lookup returns CDR1 SGHVS and CDR2 FNYEAQ. This CDR3 comprises 14 residues. DNA for the CDR3: TGTGCCAGCAGCTCAAGCGGGGACATTAATGAGCAGTTCTTC. Translation gives CASSSSGDINEQFF.

DNA of the CDR3: TGTGCCAGCAGCTTGGCCGGGGAAGGAGGGACCCAGTACTTC. Protein product: CASSLAGEGGTQYF. The chain is built from TRBV5-4 and TRBJ2-5; D may be TRBD2 (5 bases). The CDR3 runs 14 residues. The V and J ends lost 0 bases and 7 bases respectively, with 13 bases between them. In germline, CDR1 is SGHNT, CDR2 YYREEE (reference sequence).

The chain has TRBV18 and TRBJ1-1; 9 bases fit TRBD1. CDR3 length equals 16 residues. CDR1 and CDR2 (germline): KGHSH, LQKENI. The V segment lost 3 bases and the J segment 0 bases; nucleotides outside the gene matches: 5. DNA for the CDR3: TGTGCCAGCTCACCCTGGACAGGGGATATGAACACTGAAGCTTTCTTT. Translating gives CASSPWTGDMNTEAFF.

In this sample, this clone turned up once. This chain joins TRBV2 and TRBJ2-2; 8 bases match TRBD2. Per the germline V gene, CDR1 is SNHLY and CDR2 is FYNNEI. The CDR3 contains 15 residues. The ends lost 4 bases at V and 5 bases at J; junction bases unmatched: 6. As DNA, the CDR3 is TGTGCCAGCAGTGTACAAACGGGGGGGACCGGGGAGCTGTTTTTT. Its translation: CASSVQTGGTGELFF.

The CDR3 DNA is TGTGCCAGCAGCCCACGCCCCCCCAGGGCTCTGTACTTC. Its protein is CASSPRPPRALYF. The rearrangement uses TRBV7-2 and TRBJ2-7, with a tentative D call TRBD1 (5 bases). The length of the CDR3 is 13 residues. The germline V gene encodes CDR1 SGHTA and CDR2 FQGNSA. Trimming took off 5 bases at V and 12 bases at J, with 20 bases between the two ends.